The sequence of this TCR beta chain was determined in a study of T cell repertoires in cytomegalovirus infection. Study summary: Shared public TCR beta signatures pointed to both CMV infection and a matching HLA type.

This clonotype has at least ten counts. As yet, its antigen is unknown. Study results and limitations: Cumulative frequency of public TCR beta families picked out carriers of CMV plus the relevant HLA. Across the ex vivo response, the dominant clonotypes were HLA-C-restricted CMV-specific TCR beta clonotypes.

Per the germline V gene, CDR1 is DFQATT and CDR2 is SNEGSKA (reference sequence). Trimming cost V 1 base and J 3 bases, with 6 bases left between them. The CDR3 consists of 13 residues. MiXCR, run by TCRdb on the reads, gives a single entry per CDR3 protein. Here the sample spans roughly 240,000 distinct CDR3 sequences, 5% to 8.5% being singletons. The source of this sequence is a human donor in good health (CMV status not recorded). Some clones in this sample may be carry-over from other donors' samples. The J gene is TRBJ1-4, the V gene TRBV20-1; no clear D gene. Sample: PBMCs. This chain's CDR3 is CSARGTANEKLFF. The CDR3 coding sequence is TGCAGTGCTAGAGGGACGGCTAATGAAAAACTGTTTTTT.